This T cell receptor beta chain was sequenced for a study of cytomegalovirus exposure and HLA in healthy donors. As for the study in general: Earlier sequencing of approximately 200 million T cells yielded 95 million to 120 million unique TCR beta sequences.

Study-wide results and caveats: A previous analysis found most TCR beta V segments productive roughly 87% or roughly 30% of the time.

In the PCR, 60 Vbeta and 13 Jbeta primers were used. The assay was immunoSEQ multiplex PCR, and TCRdb's table has in-frame clones only and misses some. The sample records 150,000 to 200,000 clones, roughly 82% being singletons. The count of this clone is one. What it recognizes is unknown. This receptor was taken from a man aged 50 to 60 in good health and CMV-seropositive. Sequencing input: PBMCs.

CDR3 nucleotide sequence: TGTGCCAGCAGTGGTTTCGAGACAGGGGATGGCTACACCTTC. Protein: CASSGFETGDGYTF. V usage is TRBV6-5 and J usage is TRBJ1-2; 8 bases are shared with TRBD1. The CDR3 is 14 amino acids. The germline CDR1 and CDR2 sequences are MNHEY and SVGAGI. Trimming took 5 bases from V and 6 from J; bases not matched to a gene: 8.